This T cell receptor (beta chain) was retrieved from a study of blood T cells in healthy people across ages. Regarding this clonotype: Germline and junction disagree at one end, which may indicate a read error.

Primers used in a second PCR of about 7 to 11 cycles were a sample-barcoded 5' primer and a J-beta primer mix. TCRdb reprocessed the 5' RACE reads with MiXCR, giving one entry per CDR3 protein. The sample has roughly 1.6 million distinct CDR3 sequences; 30% to 40% are singletons. Germline CDR1 and CDR2: GTSNPN and SVGIG (reference sequence). CDR3 length: 14 residues. The J gene is TRBJ2-1, the V gene TRBV30; D possibly corresponds to TRBD2 (6 bases). Sequencing was performed on blood. The clonotype was recovered from a woman in her thirties in good health. DNA of the CDR3: TGTGCCCGGAGTGTACGGGAGTTCTACAATGAGCAGTTCTTC. It is translated as CARSVREFYNEQFF.